A single sample is the source of the 19 T cell receptor beta chains below, sequenced in a study of metastatic and nonmetastatic thyroid tumors. TCRdb re-clonotyped the PCR reads through MiXCR. The sample holds around 20,000 clones; approximately 15% are singletons and the top ten take under 11%. All patients were untreated before thyroid surgery. Sequencing was done on a sample of tumor tissue. All receptors come from a female donor with papillary thyroid cancer or a benign thyroid nodule (not recorded which). Some clones in this sample may be carry-over from other donors' samples.

In this sample, this clone turned up many times. The chain combines TRBV24-1 with TRBJ2-3, with 11 bases lining up with TRBD2. CDR1 KGHDR and CDR2 SFDVKD come from the germline V gene. The trim removed 5 bases at V and 0 bases at J, leaving 6 bases unmatched. CDR3 size: 17 residues. The CDR3: CATSGGLADLSTDTQYF. The CDR3 bases are TGTGCCACCAGTGGGGGACTAGCGGACCTGAGCACAGATACGCAGTATTTT.

In the case of this clone: The junction does not match germline at one end; this may be a read error. This chain's CDR3 is CASSLVSSGANVLAF. The DNA of the CDR3 is TGTGCCAGCAGCTTAGTCAGCTCTGGGGCCAACGTCCTGGCTTTC. This chain links TRBV7-6 with TRBJ2-6, with D possibly TRBD1 on 5 matching bases. Germline V gene data show CDR1 as SGHVS and CDR2 as FNYEAQ. The CDR3 has 15 residues.

The CDR3, as DNA: TGTGCCAGCATCCTAGCGGGAGGTTTCGGCGGGGAGCTGTTTTTT. Amino acid sequence: CASILAGGFGGELFF. The rearrangement joins TRBV7-2 to TRBJ2-2; TRBD2 aligns across 11 bases. The germline V gene has CDR1 SGHTA and CDR2 FQGNSA. The CDR3 sequence is 15 residues long. V shed 7 bases, J shed 7 bases, and the junction held 8 bases outside the gene matches.

This clone appeared many times. CDR3 coding DNA: TGTGCCAGCAGCTTAGCACTGAACGAGCAGTACTTC. Its translation is CASSLALNEQYF. The rearrangement links TRBV7-9 to TRBJ2-7, with no clear D. The CDR3 runs 12 residues. Germline CDR1 reads SEHNR; CDR2 reads FQNEAQ (reference sequence). The germline V and J ends were trimmed by 0 bases and 5 bases, with 5 bases remaining between them.

This clone was seen repeatedly, ten times or more. A much larger clone differs from this one at a single base, so this may be a read error. Distinct nucleotide sequences in the sample also encode this CDR3. The chain combines TRBV20-1 with TRBJ1-1; 11 bases fit TRBD1. CDR3 length: 14 amino acids. CDR1 and CDR2 (germline): DFQATT, SNEGSKA (reference sequence). Trimming took 3 bases from V and 8 from J; bases not matched to a gene: 8. The DNA for the CDR3 is TGCAGTGCTAGGGACAGGGGGCTGGGGACCGAAGCTTTCTTT. The encoded protein is CSARDRGLGTEAFF.

This clone was counted ten times or more. V gene TRBV2 combines with J gene TRBJ2-3; 7 bases match TRBD1. Trimming cost V 4 bases and J 0 bases; bases outside gene matches: 4. This CDR3 region has 15 residues. Germline CDR1 and CDR2: SNHLY and FYNNEI. CDR3 nucleotides: TGTGCCAGCAGTGTGGGACAGACCAGCACAGATACGCAGTATTTT. It encodes CASSVGQTSTDTQYF.

This clone was detected ten times or more. This rearrangement joins TRBV7-3 to TRBJ2-2; D gene unclear. Germline V gene data show CDR1 as SGHTA and CDR2 as FQGTGA. This CDR3 is 14 amino acids long. V was trimmed by 1 base and J by 4 bases, leaving 7 bases between them. CDR3: CASSLSVSTGELFF. The CDR3 nucleotides are TGTGCCAGCAGCTTAAGCGTAAGCACCGGGGAGCTGTTTTTT.

Judged by abundance, this clone is medium-sized (0.01 to 0.1%). The junction differs from germline at one of its ends, possibly a read error. The CDR3 nucleotides are TGTGCCAGCAGCGAAGGGGGGAGCAATCAGCCCCAGCATTTT. Translated, it gives CASSEGGSNQPQHF. The chain employs TRBV2 and TRBJ1-5; a possible D gene is TRBD1 (6 bases). This CDR3 has 14 residues. Germline CDR1 and CDR2: SNHLY and FYNNEI. The full variable domain, its missing parts supplied by reference TRBV2 and TRBJ1-5, is EPEVTQTPSHQVTQMGQEVILRCVPISNHLYFYWYRQILGQKVEFLVSFYNNEISEKSEIFDDQFSVERPDGSNFTLKIRSTKLEDSAMYFCASSEGGSNQPQHFGDGTRLSIL.

Regarding this clone: Germline and junction disagree at one end, which may indicate a read error. The CDR3 loop is CSARVTRGLTGAFF. The CDR3 DNA follows: TGCAGTGCTAGAGTTACCAGGGGTCTCACTGGAGCTTTCTTT. This chain connects TRBV20-1 to TRBJ1-1, with D perhaps TRBD1 (6 bases). The germline V gene encodes CDR1 DFQATT and CDR2 SNEGSKA (reference sequence). The CDR3 contains 14 residues.

At least ten counts were recorded for this clone. The V call is TRBV11-2, the J call TRBJ2-3; D is unclear. Per the germline V gene, CDR1 is SGHAT and CDR2 is FQNNGV. The CDR3 is made up of 12 amino acids. Trimming stripped 2 bases from V and 4 bases from J, with 4 bases between. DNA for the CDR3: TGTGCCAGCAGCTTATCCTCAGATACGCAGTATTTT. Translating it yields CASSLSSDTQYF.

In this sample, this clone is medium-sized. The rearrangement joins TRBV30 to TRBJ1-2; 7 nucleotides match TRBD1. This CDR3 contains 15 residues. Germline lookup yields CDR1 GTSNPN and CDR2 SVGIG (reference sequence). Unmatched junction bases numbered 12, after V lost 4 bases and J lost 4 bases. CDR3 residues: CAWKTPGTAFYGYTF. The CDR3 DNA sequence: TGTGCCTGGAAGACTCCCGGGACAGCTTTCTATGGCTACACCTTC.

Relative to its sample, this clone is medium-sized. This rearrangement joins TRBV27 to TRBJ2-7; 7 bases fit TRBD1. The CDR3 consists of 14 residues. V shed 1 base, J shed 4 bases, and the junction held 4 bases outside the gene matches. Germline CDR1 reads MNHEY; CDR2 reads SMNVEV (reference sequence). The CDR3 DNA reads as TGTGCCAGCAGTTTATACCCCAGGGGGTACGAGCAGTACTTC. The encoded protein is CASSLYPRGYEQYF.

Ten or more counts support this clone. This may be a read error, as it is one base from a much larger clone. The chain employs TRBV4-1 and TRBJ2-7; D gene ambiguous. This CDR3 is built from 14 residues. CDR1 and CDR2 from the germline V gene are MGHRA and YSYEKL. Trimming shortened V by 4 bases and J by 3 bases, and 13 bases separated the two germline ends. The CDR3 loop is CASSPMEPRYEQYF. The CDR3, as DNA: TGCGCCAGCAGCCCCATGGAACCCCGCTACGAGCAGTACTTC.

This clone was seen repeatedly, ten times or more. This chain uses TRBV30 with TRBJ2-5, with D unclear. Trimming cost V 1 base and J 1 base, with 10 bases left between them. Germline V gene data show CDR1 as GTSNPN and CDR2 as SVGIG (reference sequence). The CDR3 runs 14 residues. CDR3 nucleotides: TGTGCCTGGAGTGGTTTCCCGATCCAAGAGACCCAGTACTTC. This codes for CAWSGFPIQETQYF.

This clone was recorded many times. The chain couples TRBV4-2 to TRBJ2-2; 11 bases align to TRBD2. With V trimmed by 0 bases and J by 8 bases, 8 bases remained unmatched. CDR1 LGHNA and CDR2 YNFKEQ come from the germline V gene. The CDR3 loop spans 17 amino acids. The CDR3 DNA sequence: TGTGCCAGCAGCCAAGAAGTCCGCTCTAGCGGGGGGGGGGAGCTGTTTTTT. Protein: CASSQEVRSSGGGELFF.

As concerns this clone: An end of the junction does not agree with germline; a read error may underlie this. The CDR3 sequence is CAGSLVVVNYGYTF. The CDR3 nucleotides read TGTGCCGGCAGCTTGGTAGTTGTTAACTATGGCTACACCTTC. The chain recombines TRBV5-6 with TRBJ1-2; D ambiguous. Germline V gene data show CDR1 as SGHDT and CDR2 as YYEEEE. This CDR3 contains 14 residues. Full variable domain (remainder filled in from reference TRBV5-6 and TRBJ1-2): DAGVTQSPTHLIKTRGQQVTLRCSPKSGHDTVSWYQQALGQGPQFIFQYYEEEERQRGNFPDRFSGHQFPNYSSELNVNALLLGDSALYLCAGSLVVVNYGYTFGSGTRLTVV.

This clone is medium-sized within its sample. The chain carries TRBV5-6 and TRBJ1-3; 7 positions agree with TRBD1. The CDR3 contains 14 residues. V shed 3 bases and J 4 bases; nucleotides not matched to a gene: 4. Germline values: CDR1 SGHDT, CDR2 YYEEEE. The CDR3: CASSSTGAGNTIYF. CDR3 coding DNA: TGTGCCAGCAGCTCAACAGGGGCAGGAAACACCATATATTTT.

V gene TRBV20-1 combines with J gene TRBJ2-3; D is undetermined. Trimming left V 6 bases short and J 3 bases short, with 16 bases between. Per the germline V gene, CDR1 is DFQATT and CDR2 is SNEGSKA (reference sequence). CDR3 length equals 14 residues. CDR3 sequence (DNA): TGCAGTGCCCCAATTTTCGGAAGAACAGATACGCAGTATTTT. Protein: CSAPIFGRTDTQYF.

This clone is medium-sized within its sample. The rearrangement joins TRBV6-1 to TRBJ1-3; no firm D call. From germline, CDR1 is MNHNS and CDR2 SASEGT. V dropped 2 bases and J dropped 0 bases, with 11 bases sitting between them. The CDR3 covers 16 residues. CDR3 nucleotide sequence: TGTGCCAGCAGTGAACTAGCAGTCATCTCTGGAAACACCATATATTTT. As protein: CASSELAVISGNTIYF.